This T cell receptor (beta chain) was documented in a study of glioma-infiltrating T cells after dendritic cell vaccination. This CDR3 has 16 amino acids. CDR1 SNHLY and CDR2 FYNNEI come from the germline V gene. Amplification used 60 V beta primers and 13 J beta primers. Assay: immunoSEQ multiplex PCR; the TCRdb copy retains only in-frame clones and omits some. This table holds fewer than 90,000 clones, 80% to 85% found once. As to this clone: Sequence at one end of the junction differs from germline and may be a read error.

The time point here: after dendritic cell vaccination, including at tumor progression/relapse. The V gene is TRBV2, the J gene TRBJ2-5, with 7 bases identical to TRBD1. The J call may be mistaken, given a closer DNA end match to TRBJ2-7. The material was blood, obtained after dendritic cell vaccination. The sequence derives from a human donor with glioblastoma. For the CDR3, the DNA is TGTGCCAGCAGCAGATTCGGGGACAGAGGATCCTTCGAGCAGTACTTC. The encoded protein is CASSRFGDRGSFEQYF.